The entry below describes one T cell receptor beta chain. This clonotype was counted between two and nine times. Its specific antigen is unknown. Nothing much larger sits one base from this clone, and base qualities are not available. This record belongs to a study of blood T cells in healthy people across ages (dated by TCRdb to between 2014 and 2017). For context, the study as a whole: In model experiments, template switching captured roughly one uniquely barcoded TCR beta cDNA molecule for every two T cells. Using the same blood draw, the study looked at two additional independent replicas of 1 million unique cDNA reads for two donors, one aged 18 to 30 and the other aged 80 or older. To avoid experimental bias, donors of different ages were spread randomly across the sequencing lanes. Age-related changes in TCR beta repertoire diversity were measured in the study by deep sequencing normalized with unique cDNA molecular identifiers. The donors were split into four age groups: young (average about 15 years), middle-aged (roughly 40), aged (roughly 60) and long-lived (over 80). General findings and caveats noted by the study authors: Conclusive comparison of naive and antigen-experienced compartments was prevented by the profiling of bulk unsorted PBMCs. Observed TCR beta diversity per million T cells fell roughly linearly with age, and a significant reduction was already apparent by age around 36. Compared with the aged group, the long-lived group had more naive CD4+ T cells, fewer expanded clones and increased TCR diversity, suggesting age selection. The percentage of naive T cells measured by flow cytometry correlated strongly with observed TCR beta diversity. Donor CMV infection status was unknown, potentially confounding age-related changes in expanded clonotypes. Estimates of total diversity from one million sequenced T cells were regarded as lower bounds and underestimates.

The CDR3 runs 13 amino acids, cysteine and phenylalanine included. The read is trimmed to its CDR3 DNA, 39 bases read in frame from base 1. V and J are truncated by 6 bases and 3 bases respectively, leaving an intervening sequence of 11 bases. For CDR1 and CDR2, the germline V gene (reference sequence) lists MNHNY and SVGAGI. Systemically healthy Caucasian individuals from Russia, some 40 in total and aged about 6 to 100 years, were included as donors. Each donor gave around 9.8 milliliters of peripheral blood, collected into EDTA-treated Vacutainer tubes. PBMCs were isolated by Ficoll-Paque density-gradient centrifugation, with at least 7 million obtained per sample. Trizol reagent was used to extract total RNA from the PBMCs, yielding at least 6 micrograms per sample. Naive CD45RAhigh/CD27high T cell percentages were measured by flow cytometry on a PBMC aliquot from every donor. Library preparation employed 5' RACE. Instrument on record: Illumina HiSeq 2500. The second PCR ran for about 6 to 12 cycles and used a J-beta primer mix along with a sample-barcoded 5' primer. Each TCR beta cDNA molecule received a unique molecular identifier from a template-switch 5' adaptor carrying 12 random nucleotides. At least 2.5 million CDR3-containing paired-end reads were obtained from each sample. First-strand cDNA was synthesized from all RNA with the Mint cDNA synthesis kit, primed by a TRBC-specific oligonucleotide. All cDNA was treated with uracil-DNA glycosylase and then went through a first 18-cycle PCR with the universal primers M1SS and BC2_uni_R. The paper's data handling went like this. For normalization, 1 million high-quality reads were randomly selected from each sample, with every read carrying a distinct molecular identifier. Reads with shared molecular identifiers were discarded instead of being binned into consensus sequences. MiTCR, set to a Q25 quality threshold and the strictest error-elimination algorithm, was used for CDR3 identification, clonotype clustering and error correction. A nonparametric unseen species model with Euler transformation was used to estimate lower-bound total TCR beta diversity. Clones were called with MiXCR by TCRdb after fastp trimmed the public reads at Q25, and only in-frame beta chains were retained. Duplicate CDR3 protein sequences are folded into a single record with the most common DNA and genes. TCRdb, rather than the study authors, made the V and J calls. Recorded for this sample are about 1,400,000 distinct CDR3 sequences; around two fifths of them occurred a single time. The ten largest clones take up 7% to 9.5% of the sample.

Sample: blood. The V and J genes are TRBV6-6 and TRBJ1-2, with an unclear D gene assignment. This sequence originates from a woman between 18 and 29 years old in good health. The bases read TGTGCCAGCAGGGTAGCTGGGGACTATGGCTACACCTTC. This gives the protein CASRVAGDYGYTF.